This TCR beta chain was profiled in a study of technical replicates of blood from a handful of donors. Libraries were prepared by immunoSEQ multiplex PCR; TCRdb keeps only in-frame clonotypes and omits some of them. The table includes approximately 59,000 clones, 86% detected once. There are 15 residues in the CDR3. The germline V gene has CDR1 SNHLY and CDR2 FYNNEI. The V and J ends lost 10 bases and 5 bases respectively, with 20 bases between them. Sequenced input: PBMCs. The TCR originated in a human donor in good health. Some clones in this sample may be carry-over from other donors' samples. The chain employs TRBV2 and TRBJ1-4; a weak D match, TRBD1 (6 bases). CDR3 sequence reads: CATHQGKRRNEKLFF. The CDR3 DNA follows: TGTGCCACCCACCAGGGGAAACGGAGAAATGAAAAACTGTTTTTT.